What follows are 16 T cell receptor beta chains derived from one specimen sequenced in a study of cytomegalovirus exposure and HLA in healthy donors. The PCR contained 60 Vbeta and 13 Jbeta primers. The protocol was immunoSEQ multiplex PCR, while the TCRdb copy is restricted to in-frame clones and leaves out a portion. The sample holds about 180,000 clones; roughly 87% are singletons and the top ten take around 0.52%. The sample was PBMCs. These receptor sequences come from a woman between 45 and 60 years old in good health and CMV-seronegative.

The chain joins TRBV2 to TRBJ2-5; D might be TRBD2 (6 bases). CDR3 size: 15 residues. CDR1 and CDR2 (germline): SNHLY, FYNNEI. Trimming stripped 2 bases from V and 3 bases from J, with 13 bases between. CDR3 in amino acids: CASSESAGQEETQYF. CDR3 DNA: TGTGCCAGCAGTGAATCGGCGGGGCAAGAAGAGACCCAGTACTTC. Full variable domain (missing parts from reference TRBV2 and TRBJ2-5): EPEVTQTPSHQVTQMGQEVILRCVPISNHLYFYWYRQILGQKVEFLVSFYNNEISEKSEIFDDQFSVERPDGSNFTLKIRSTKLEDSAMYFCASSESAGQEETQYFGPGTRLLVL.

As concerns this clone: The sample contains more than one DNA sequence encoding this CDR3. J is TRBJ2-1 and V is TRBV5-4; 7 nucleotides agree with TRBD1. This CDR3 comprises 15 residues. Germline V gene sequence: CDR1 SGHNT, CDR2 YYREEE (reference sequence). The ends lost 0 bases at V and 0 bases at J; junction bases unmatched: 0. CDR3 amino acids: CASSLDRGSYNEQFF. DNA for the CDR3: TGTGCCAGCAGCTTGGACAGGGGCTCCTACAATGAGCAGTTCTTC.

The chain employs TRBV9 and TRBJ2-1; D unresolved. V lost 1 base, J lost 8 bases, and 16 bases lay in between. The germline gives CDR1 SGDLS, CDR2 YYNGEE. This CDR3 spans 15 amino acids. The CDR3 bases are TGTGCCAGCAGCGTAAAGTCCACTACCTGGGATGAGCAGTTCTTC. The encoded protein is CASSVKSTTWDEQFF.

J is TRBJ1-2 and V is TRBV18; D ambiguous. Germline V gives CDR1 KGHSH, CDR2 LQKENI. Between the trimmed V and J ends, which lost 1 base and 5 bases, there was a span of 11 bases. The CDR3 extends over 14 amino acids. The CDR3 here is CASSPREDIYGYTF. CDR3 DNA sequence: TGTGCCAGCTCACCACGCGAAGACATATATGGCTACACCTTC.

The chain joins TRBV19 to TRBJ1-1; 8 bases are shared with TRBD1. CDR3 length: 16 residues. Germline CDR1 LNHDA, CDR2 SQIVND (reference sequence). The trim removed 3 bases at V and 6 bases at J, leaving 12 bases unmatched. The CDR3 loop is CASSMFRGLRSAEAFF. The CDR3 DNA reads TGTGCCAGTAGTATGTTCAGGGGGCTGCGTTCCGCTGAAGCTTTCTTT.

This clone was observed a single time. The rearrangement joins TRBV6-5 to TRBJ2-3; unclear D gene. CDR1 and CDR2 (germline): MNHEY, SVGAGI. This CDR3 region has 12 residues. The V end lost 7 bases, the J end lost 5 bases, and 10 bases lay between the germline ends. CDR3 region: CASKSPGDTQYF. The CDR3 region has the DNA TGTGCCAGCAAATCCCCGGGAGATACGCAGTATTTT.

This sequence joins TRBV27 and TRBJ1-5; 8 nucleotides agree with TRBD1. Trimming took 6 bases from V and 0 from J; bases not matched to a gene: 10. Germline lookup yields CDR1 MNHEY and CDR2 SMNVEV (reference sequence). The CDR3 is 17 residues long. CDR3 sequence reads: CASRVPGQEYSNQPQHF. The CDR3 coding sequence is TGTGCCAGCAGGGTCCCGGGACAGGAATATAGCAATCAGCCCCAGCATTTT.

The rearrangement uses TRBV6-1 and TRBJ1-1; D is uncertain. The germline V and J ends were trimmed by 5 bases and 9 bases, with 7 bases remaining between them. CDR1 MNHNS and CDR2 SASEGT come from the germline V gene. The CDR3 sequence is 10 residues long. The CDR3 DNA reads as TGTGCCAGCAGTTACAGAAAAGCTTTCTTT. This translates into CASSYRKAFF.

This chain connects TRBV19 to TRBJ1-2; 10 bases match TRBD1. The germline gives CDR1 LNHDA, CDR2 SQIVND (reference sequence). CDR3 length equals 15 residues. Germline trimming cut 4 bases from V and 5 bases from J; bases unmatched to any gene: 7. CDR3 in amino acids: CASSSPGQGIYGYTF. The CDR3 region has the DNA TGTGCCAGTAGTAGTCCGGGACAGGGGATATATGGCTACACCTTC.

V is TRBV9 and J is TRBJ2-2; TRBD1 agrees at 7 bases. The germline gives CDR1 SGDLS, CDR2 YYNGEE. CDR3 size: 18 residues. J was trimmed by 6 bases and V by 3 bases; bases with no gene match: 17. The CDR3 here is CASSAHRTRTGRSGELFF. CDR3 nucleotide sequence: TGTGCCAGCAGCGCGCACCGAACCCGGACAGGTCGGTCCGGGGAGCTGTTTTTT.

Points on this clone: The conserved final phenylalanine or tryptophan is absent from the CDR3, which likely points to a read error. V usage is TRBV28 and J usage is TRBJ1-2; tentative D call: TRBD1 (5 bases). CDR1 and CDR2 from the germline V gene are MDHEN and SYDVKM. The CDR3 extends over 14 amino acids. Trimming left V 10 bases short and J 3 bases short, with 18 bases between. Written as DNA, the CDR3 is TGTGCCATAAAACTGGGGGGAAGAGACTATGGCTACACCCTC. Protein: CAIKLGGRDYGYTL.

This sequence joins TRBV2 and TRBJ2-7; D is perhaps TRBD1 (6 bases). Germline CDR1 SNHLY, CDR2 FYNNEI. Trimming removed 5 bases at V and 7 bases at J, with 18 bases between. This CDR3 is 14 amino acids long. The CDR3 here is CASSTIWTALEQYF. DNA of the CDR3: TGTGCCAGCAGTACTATATGGACAGCGTTAGAGCAGTACTTC.

The V gene is TRBV6-6, the J gene TRBJ2-1; the D gene is possibly TRBD2 (6 bases). CDR3 length: 15 residues. Between the trimmed V and J ends, which lost 0 bases and 8 bases, there was a span of 14 bases. The germline V gene has CDR1 MNHNY and CDR2 SVGAGI (reference sequence). Here the CDR3 reads CASSYSRGSKDEQFF. CDR3 sequence (DNA): TGTGCCAGCAGTTACTCACGGGGGAGTAAGGATGAGCAGTTCTTC.

The chain links TRBV18 to TRBJ2-1, with 12 bases aligning to TRBD1. Germline V gene sequence: CDR1 KGHSH, CDR2 LQKENI. The ends lost 4 bases at V and 8 bases at J; junction bases unmatched: 3. The CDR3 is made up of 14 amino acids. The CDR3 sequence is CASSLGQGAHEQFF. CDR3 nucleotide sequence: TGTGCCAGCTCACTGGGACAGGGGGCCCATGAGCAGTTCTTC.

The J gene is TRBJ2-7, the V gene TRBV7-9, with a possible D match to TRBD2 (5 bases). From germline, CDR1 is SEHNR and CDR2 FQNEAQ (reference sequence). The CDR3 totals 14 residues. Trimming pared 8 bases from V and 5 bases from J, leaving 19 bases between. The CDR3 sequence is CASRASRSSNEQYF. Here the CDR3 DNA reads TGTGCCAGCCGAGCTAGCAGGAGTTCCAACGAGCAGTACTTC.

This clone was counted between two and nine times. The chain links TRBV7-2 to TRBJ1-5, with 7 bases aligning to TRBD1. This CDR3 contains 14 residues. Germline-derived CDR1 and CDR2 are SGHTA and FQGNSA. Germline trimming cut 6 bases from V and 2 bases from J; bases unmatched to any gene: 4. The CDR3 bases are TGTGCCAGCAGGCCCGGGACAGGCAATCAGCCCCAGCATTTT. Encoded protein: CASRPGTGNQPQHF.